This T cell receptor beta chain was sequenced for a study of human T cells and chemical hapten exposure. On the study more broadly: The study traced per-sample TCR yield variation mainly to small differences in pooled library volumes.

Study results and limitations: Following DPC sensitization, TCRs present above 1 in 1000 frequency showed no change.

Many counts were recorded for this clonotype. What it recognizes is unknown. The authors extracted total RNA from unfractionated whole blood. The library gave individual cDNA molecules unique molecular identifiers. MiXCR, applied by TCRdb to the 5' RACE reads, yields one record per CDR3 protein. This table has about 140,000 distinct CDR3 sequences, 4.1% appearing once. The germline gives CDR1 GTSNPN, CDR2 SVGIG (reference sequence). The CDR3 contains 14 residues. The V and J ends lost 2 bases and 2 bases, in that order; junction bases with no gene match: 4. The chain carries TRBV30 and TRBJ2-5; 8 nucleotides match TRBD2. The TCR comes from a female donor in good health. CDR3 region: CAWSLTSGQETQYF. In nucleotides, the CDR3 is TGTGCCTGGAGTCTTACTAGCGGTCAAGAGACCCAGTACTTC.